A single sample gave rise to the 27 T cell receptor beta chains below, sequenced in a study of cytomegalovirus exposure and HLA in healthy donors (dated by TCRdb to 2016 to 2017). Library preparation was by the immunoSEQ multiplex PCR assay. For the multiplex PCR, a mixture combining 60 forward primers for TCR Vbeta segments and 13 reverse primers for TCR Jbeta segments was used. Imported from immuneACCESS, the table was reduced by TCRdb to in-frame sequences with V and J called. These copies leave out some clones; in studies compared against another copy, an unresolved V gene accounts for under half, and the cause of the remainder is not known. The sample table holds some 90,000 clones, of which about 79% were seen once. The top ten clonotypes cover approximately 6% of the sample. The source material was PBMCs. The source is a female donor in good health and CMV-seronegative.

Here the CDR3 DNA reads TGTGCCAGCCAAAAGGACCAGGGATACGAGCAGTACTTC. Protein: CASQKDQGYEQYF. The chain employs TRBV27 and TRBJ2-7; D is possibly TRBD1 (5 bases). From germline, CDR1 is MNHEY and CDR2 SMNVEV (reference sequence). This CDR3 spans 13 amino acids. V lost 8 bases, J lost 4 bases, and 15 bases lay in between.

CDR3 in amino acids: CAWRGQGGELHTSNTIYF. Written as DNA, the CDR3 is TGTGCCTGGAGGGGACAGGGCGGAGAACTCCATACTTCAAACACCATATATTTT. The V call is TRBV30, the J call TRBJ1-3; 9 nucleotides agree with TRBD1. Germline V lookup: CDR1 GTSNPN, CDR2 SVGIG (reference sequence). This CDR3 region has 18 residues. The ends lost 3 bases at V and 6 bases at J; junction bases unmatched: 18.

The chain employs TRBV2 and TRBJ2-2; 7 bases align to TRBD1. This CDR3 spans 13 amino acids. The J segment lost 7 bases and the V segment lost 5 bases, leaving 4 bases of the junction unmatched. The germline gives CDR1 SNHLY, CDR2 FYNNEI. For the CDR3, the DNA is TGTGCCAGCAGTACAGGGGCGGGCGGGGAGCTGTTTTTT. This gives the protein CASSTGAGGELFF.

This clone was observed a handful of times. The chain carries TRBV2 and TRBJ2-5, with 9 bases fitting TRBD1. This CDR3 is 15 amino acids long. The V gene's germline CDR1 is SNHLY and CDR2 FYNNEI. Trimming at V came to 2 bases and at J to 5 bases, leaving 6 bases not matched to a gene. As DNA, the CDR3 is TGTGCCAGCAGTGAACTGGGACAGGGTTCGGAGACCCAGTACTTC. Translated: CASSELGQGSETQYF.

This clone was counted once. This sequence joins TRBV30 and TRBJ2-2, with D unresolved. V was trimmed by 4 bases and J by 4 bases, leaving 7 bases between them. The CDR3 runs to 12 residues. From germline, CDR1 is GTSNPN and CDR2 SVGIG (reference sequence). CDR3 DNA: TGTGCCTGGACAGACACCACCGGGGAGCTGTTTTTT. Translated, it gives CAWTDTTGELFF.

The CDR3 spells CSARQGNQPQHF. The CDR3 DNA follows: TGCAGCGCCCGACAGGGCAATCAGCCCCAGCATTTT. V is TRBV29-1 and J is TRBJ1-5; tentative D call: TRBD1 (6 bases). Trimming shortened V by 7 bases and J by 2 bases, and 9 bases separated the two germline ends. CDR1 SQVTM and CDR2 ANQGSEA come from the germline V gene. CDR3 size: 12 residues.

This rearrangement joins TRBV30 to TRBJ2-7; 7 bases agree with TRBD2. The CDR3 contains 13 residues. Germline V gene sequence: CDR1 GTSNPN, CDR2 SVGIG (reference sequence). V gave up 2 bases and J gave up 5 bases; unmatched junction bases: 6. The CDR3 DNA sequence: TGTGCCTGGAGTAGGACCGCGGGGGACGAGCAGTACTTC. Amino acids: CAWSRTAGDEQYF.

The chain joins TRBV5-3 to TRBJ1-6, with 7 bases fitting TRBD1. TRBV5-3 is flagged as an ORF with uncertain function. Trimming at V came to 5 bases and at J to 6 bases, leaving 8 bases not matched to a gene. CDR3 length: 15 amino acids. CDR3 in amino acids: CARRLRQGSNSPLHF. The DNA of the CDR3 is TGTGCCAGAAGACTTAGACAGGGTTCTAATTCACCCCTCCACTTT.

This clone was counted only a few times. The gene calls are TRBV30 and TRBJ1-4; D is unresolved. This CDR3 has 14 residues. Trimming stripped 4 bases from V and 5 bases from J, with 14 bases between. Germline loops: CDR1 GTSNPN, CDR2 SVGIG (reference sequence). The CDR3 here is CAWTVAGINEKLFF. CDR3 bases: TGTGCCTGGACGGTGGCAGGCATCAATGAAAAACTGTTTTTT.

V usage is TRBV7-8 and J usage is TRBJ1-5; possible D gene TRBD1, 6 bases. Per germline, CDR1 SGHVS and CDR2 FQNEAQ. The V end lost 5 bases, the J end lost 1 base, and 12 bases lay between the germline ends. This CDR3 has 15 residues. The CDR3 coding sequence is TGTGCCAGCAGCCTACACAGGGAGAGCAATCAGCCCCAGCATTTT. Amino acid sequence: CASSLHRESNQPQHF.

The V and J genes are TRBV15 and TRBJ2-2; D might be TRBD1 (5 bases). From germline, CDR1 is LNHNV and CDR2 YYDKDF (reference sequence). The V gene lost 3 bases and the J gene lost 1 base, with 9 bases spanning the gap. This CDR3 contains 15 residues. The CDR3 loop reads CATSRDNRNTGELFF. The CDR3 DNA reads TGTGCCACCAGCAGGGACAACCGGAACACCGGGGAGCTGTTTTTT.

The V gene is TRBV27, the J gene TRBJ2-3; 12 bases are a match to TRBD2. The CDR3 runs to 16 residues. V lost 2 bases, J lost 3 bases, and 3 bases stayed unmatched. The germline V gene encodes CDR1 MNHEY and CDR2 SMNVEV (reference sequence). CDR3 coding DNA: TGTGCCAGCAGTTTACTAGCGGGAGGGGGGACAGATACGCAGTATTTT. Translated: CASSLLAGGGTDTQYF.

V is TRBV18 and J is TRBJ1-1; 11 bases line up with TRBD1. The V and J ends lost 5 bases and 7 bases, in that order; junction bases with no gene match: 6. CDR1 is KGHSH, CDR2 LQKENI, per germline. There are 14 residues in the CDR3. The CDR3 region is CASSASGTGGEAFF. CDR3 DNA: TGTGCCAGCTCAGCATCCGGGACAGGGGGTGAAGCTTTCTTT.

The chain is built from TRBV6-6 and TRBJ1-5; weak D call: TRBD1 (5 bases). This CDR3 comprises 12 residues. The germline V gene has CDR1 MNHNY and CDR2 SVGAGI (reference sequence). V was clipped by 4 bases and J by 7 bases, with 8 bases between them. CDR3 nucleotides: TGTGCCAGCAGTTCCGGGGGACAGCCCCAGCATTTT. The encoded protein is CASSSGGQPQHF.

In this sample, this clone turned up a few times. The chain links TRBV19 to TRBJ2-7, with 9 bases lining up with TRBD1. The V and J ends lost 3 bases and 4 bases, in that order; junction bases with no gene match: 4. CDR3 length: 14 residues. Germline V CDR1 and CDR2: LNHDA, SQIVND (reference sequence). The CDR3 loop is CASSMGQGLYEQYF. The CDR3 bases are TGTGCCAGTAGTATGGGACAGGGTTTGTACGAGCAGTACTTC.

The CDR3 spells CASSPPFEQYF. The CDR3 bases are TGTGCCAGCAGCCCTCCCTTCGAGCAGTACTTC. V and J are TRBV7-4 and TRBJ2-7, with D unclear. CDR3 length: 11 amino acids. Germline V gives CDR1 SGHVT, CDR2 SQSDAQ. V dropped 5 bases and J dropped 6 bases, with 8 bases sitting between them.

This chain links TRBV5-4 with TRBJ2-7, with 7 bases matching TRBD2. The CDR3 consists of 17 residues. Trimming at V came to 2 bases and at J to 5 bases, leaving 16 bases not matched to a gene. Per germline, CDR1 SGHNT and CDR2 YYREEE (reference sequence). CDR3 sequence: CASSFSRTSSAQNEQYF. DNA for the CDR3: TGTGCCAGCAGCTTCTCCCGGACTAGTAGTGCCCAGAACGAGCAGTACTTC.

V gene TRBV5-1 combines with J gene TRBJ1-1; 7 positions agree with TRBD1. The V gene end was trimmed by 4 bases and the J gene end by 4 bases; junction bases not matched to a gene: 7. The CDR3 is made up of 14 amino acids. Germline assignment: CDR1 SGHRS and CDR2 YFSETQ. The CDR3 reads CASSHGQEGTEAFF. The CDR3 nucleotides are TGCGCCAGCAGCCACGGACAGGAGGGCACTGAAGCTTTCTTT.

The rearrangement links TRBV7-9 to TRBJ2-6; TRBD1 is a possible D gene (6 bases). Germline V gene sequence: CDR1 SEHNR, CDR2 FQNEAQ (reference sequence). CDR3 length: 15 residues. Trimming stripped 5 bases from V and 1 base from J, with 9 bases between. The CDR3 protein is CASSPRGSGANVLTF. The CDR3 DNA reads TGTGCCAGCAGCCCGAGGGGGTCTGGGGCCAACGTCCTGACTTTC. Based on the CDR3 plus reference TRBV7-9 and TRBJ2-6, the full variable domain is DTGVSQNPRHKITKRGQNVTFRCDPISEHNRLYWYRQTLGQGPEFLTYFQNEAQLEKSRLLSDRFSAERPKGSFSTLEIQRTEQGDSAMYLCASSPRGSGANVLTFGAGSRLTVL.

The chain combines TRBV19 with TRBJ1-1; TRBD1 matches 7 bases. Germline V gene data show CDR1 as LNHDA and CDR2 as SQIVND (reference sequence). Trimming at V came to 3 bases and at J to 5 bases, leaving 3 bases not matched to a gene. The CDR3 has 13 residues. The CDR3 DNA reads TGTGCCAGTAGTATTTCGACAGGGACTGAAGCTTTCTTT. Translation: CASSISTGTEAFF.

The rearrangement links TRBV19 to TRBJ1-2; 7 bases map to TRBD1. The CDR3 covers 14 residues. J was trimmed by 6 bases and V by 4 bases; bases with no gene match: 8. Germline values: CDR1 LNHDA, CDR2 SQIVND (reference sequence). CDR3 sequence: CASSNRDRPDGYTF. CDR3 nucleotide sequence: TGTGCCAGTAGTAACCGGGACAGACCCGATGGCTACACCTTC. The full variable domain, with the rest looked up from reference TRBV19 and TRBJ1-2, is DGGITQSPKYLFRKEGQNVTLSCEQNLNHDAMYWYRQDPGQGLRLIYYSQIVNDFQKGDIAEGYSVSREKKESFPLTVTSAQKNPTAFYLCASSNRDRPDGYTFGSGTRLTVV.

The V call is TRBV6-4, the J call TRBJ2-1; 8 bases line up with TRBD2. After removal of 5 bases from V and 4 bases from J, the junction contained 13 bases not matched to a gene. The CDR3 runs 17 residues. The germline V gene encodes CDR1 MRHNA and CDR2 SNTAGT. The CDR3 sequence: CASSKQAGDLLYNEQFF. CDR3 nucleotide sequence: TGTGCCAGCAGTAAGCAAGCGGGGGACCTTTTATACAATGAGCAGTTCTTC.

This rearrangement joins TRBV27 to TRBJ2-2; the D gene is possibly TRBD2 (6 bases). Germline V gives CDR1 MNHEY, CDR2 SMNVEV (reference sequence). V lost 3 bases to trimming and J lost 6 bases, with 8 bases between them. CDR3 length: 13 residues. Written as DNA, the CDR3 is TGTGCCAGCAGTTTTTGGAGGGCCGGGGAGCTGTTTTTT. The encoded protein is CASSFWRAGELFF.

The CDR3 region has the DNA TGTGCCAGCAGTTTTCCCGCGGGCATCATTCAGTACTTC. This codes for CASSFPAGIIQYF. The rearrangement uses TRBV28 and TRBJ2-4; maybe TRBD2 (5 bases). V lost 3 bases, J lost 9 bases, and 12 bases lay in between. Germline CDR1 and CDR2: MDHEN and SYDVKM. The CDR3 runs 13 residues.

This clone was counted only a few times. The chain is built from TRBV5-4 and TRBJ1-2; perhaps TRBD1 as D (5 bases). Trimming removed 1 base at V and 3 bases at J, with 10 bases between. The germline CDR1 and CDR2 sequences are SGHNT and YYREEE (reference sequence). The length of the CDR3 is 14 residues. The CDR3 DNA sequence: TGTGCCAGCAGCTTGCGGCAGGGCTACTATGGCTACACCTTC. This translates into CASSLRQGYYGYTF.

V gene TRBV19 combines with J gene TRBJ2-6; possibly TRBD1 for D (6 bases). Germline-derived CDR1 and CDR2 are LNHDA and SQIVND (reference sequence). Trimming stripped 4 bases from V and 3 bases from J, with 7 bases between. The CDR3 length is 14 residues. The DNA for the CDR3 is TGTGCCAGTAGTACAGGGGATGGGGCCAACGTCCTGACTTTC. Encoded protein: CASSTGDGANVLTF.

As DNA, the CDR3 is TGTGCCAGCAGGCGGACAGGGGGTTTCTACGAGCAGTACTTC. Translated: CASRRTGGFYEQYF. V and J are TRBV6-6 and TRBJ2-7; 10 bases agree with TRBD1. CDR1 MNHNY and CDR2 SVGAGI come from the germline V gene (reference sequence). The CDR3 covers 14 residues. J was trimmed by 3 bases and V by 6 bases; bases with no gene match: 5.